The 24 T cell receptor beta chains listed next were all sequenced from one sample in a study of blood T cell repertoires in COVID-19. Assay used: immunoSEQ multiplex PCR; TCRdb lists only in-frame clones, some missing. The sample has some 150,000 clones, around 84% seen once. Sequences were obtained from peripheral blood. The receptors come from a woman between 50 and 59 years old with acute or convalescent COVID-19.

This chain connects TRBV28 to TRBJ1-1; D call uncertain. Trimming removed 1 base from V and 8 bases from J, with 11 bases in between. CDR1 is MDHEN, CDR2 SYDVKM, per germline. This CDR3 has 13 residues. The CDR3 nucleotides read TGTGCCAGCAGTTTATTCGAGGGTCTAGAAGCTTTCTTT. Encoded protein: CASSLFEGLEAFF.

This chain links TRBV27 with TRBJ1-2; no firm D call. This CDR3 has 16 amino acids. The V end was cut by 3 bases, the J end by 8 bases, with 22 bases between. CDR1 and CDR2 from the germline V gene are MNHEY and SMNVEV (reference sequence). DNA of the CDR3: TGTGCCAGCAGTTTCTTGCCCGACGGGATAGGAACGGGCTACACCTTC. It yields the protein CASSFLPDGIGTGYTF.

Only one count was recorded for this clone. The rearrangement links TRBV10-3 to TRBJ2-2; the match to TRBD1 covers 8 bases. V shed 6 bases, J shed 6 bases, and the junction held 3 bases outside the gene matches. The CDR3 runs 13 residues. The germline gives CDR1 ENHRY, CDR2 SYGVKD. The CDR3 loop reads CAISSDRAGELFF. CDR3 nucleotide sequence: TGTGCCATCAGCTCGGACAGGGCCGGGGAGCTGTTTTTT.

CDR3 amino acids: CASSELSTVLREKLFF. The CDR3 nucleotides read TGTGCCAGCAGTGAATTATCGACAGTCTTGCGAGAAAAACTGTTTTTT. The chain combines TRBV6-1 with TRBJ1-4, with a tentative D call TRBD1 (5 bases). Trimming took off 2 bases at V and 8 bases at J, with 18 bases between the two ends. CDR1 is MNHNS, CDR2 SASEGT, per germline. The CDR3 is 16 residues long.

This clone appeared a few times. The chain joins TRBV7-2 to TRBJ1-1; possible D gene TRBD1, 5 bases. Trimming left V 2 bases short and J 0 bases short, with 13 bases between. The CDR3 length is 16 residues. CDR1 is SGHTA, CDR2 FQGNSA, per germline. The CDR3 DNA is TGTGCCAGCAGCTTATTGCACAGGAGCTTGAACACTGAAGCTTTCTTT. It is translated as CASSLLHRSLNTEAFF.

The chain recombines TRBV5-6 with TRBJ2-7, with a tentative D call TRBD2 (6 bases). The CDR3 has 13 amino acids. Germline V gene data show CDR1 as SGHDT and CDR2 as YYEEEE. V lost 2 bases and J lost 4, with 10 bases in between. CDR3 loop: CASSFGTDYEQYF. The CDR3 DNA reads TGTGCCAGCAGCTTTGGGACTGATTACGAGCAGTACTTC.

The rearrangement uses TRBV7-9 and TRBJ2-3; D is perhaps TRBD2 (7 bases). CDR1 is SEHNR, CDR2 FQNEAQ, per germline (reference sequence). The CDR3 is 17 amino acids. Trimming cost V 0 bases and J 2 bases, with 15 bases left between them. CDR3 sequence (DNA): TGTGCCAGCAGCTTAGCGGGGGGGCCCCCCGCCACAGATACGCAGTATTTT. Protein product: CASSLAGGPPATDTQYF.

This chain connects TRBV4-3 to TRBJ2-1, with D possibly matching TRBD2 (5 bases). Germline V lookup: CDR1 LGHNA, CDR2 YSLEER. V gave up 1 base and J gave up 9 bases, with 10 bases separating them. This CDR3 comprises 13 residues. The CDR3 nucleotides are TGCGCCAGCAGCCAAGCGGTTGCGGGTGAGCAGTTCTTC. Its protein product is CASSQAVAGEQFF.

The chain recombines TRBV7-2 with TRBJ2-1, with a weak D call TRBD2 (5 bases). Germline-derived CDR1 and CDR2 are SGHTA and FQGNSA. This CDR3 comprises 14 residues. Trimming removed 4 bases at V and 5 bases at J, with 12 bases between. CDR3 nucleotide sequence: TGTGCCAGCAGCTCTTGGACGGAGGACAATGAGCAGTTCTTC. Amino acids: CASSSWTEDNEQFF.

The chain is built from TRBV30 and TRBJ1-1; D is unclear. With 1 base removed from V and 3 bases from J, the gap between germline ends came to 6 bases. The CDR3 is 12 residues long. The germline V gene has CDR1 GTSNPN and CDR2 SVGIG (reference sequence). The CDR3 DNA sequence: TGTGCCTGGAGTGCCCGGGACACTGAAGCTTTCTTT. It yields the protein CAWSARDTEAFF.

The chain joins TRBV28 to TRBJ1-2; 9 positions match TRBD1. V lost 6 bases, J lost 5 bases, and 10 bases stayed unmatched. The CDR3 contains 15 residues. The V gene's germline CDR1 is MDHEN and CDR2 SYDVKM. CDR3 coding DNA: TGTGCCAGCAGACCTTCCTCCGGGACAGGGTATGGCTACACCTTC. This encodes CASRPSSGTGYGYTF.

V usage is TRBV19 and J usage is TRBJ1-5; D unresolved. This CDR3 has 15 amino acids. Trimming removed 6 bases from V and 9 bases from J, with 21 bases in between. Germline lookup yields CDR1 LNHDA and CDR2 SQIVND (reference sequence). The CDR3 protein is CASSMTREEGRPQHF. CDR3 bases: TGTGCCAGTAGCATGACCCGGGAAGAAGGCCGGCCCCAGCATTTT.

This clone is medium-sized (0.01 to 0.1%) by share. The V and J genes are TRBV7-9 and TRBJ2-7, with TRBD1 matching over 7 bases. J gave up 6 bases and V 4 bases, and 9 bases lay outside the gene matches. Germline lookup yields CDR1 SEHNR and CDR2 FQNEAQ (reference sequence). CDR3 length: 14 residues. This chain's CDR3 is CASSWPGQPSEQYF. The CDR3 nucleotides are TGTGCCAGCAGCTGGCCGGGACAGCCGTCCGAGCAGTACTTC.

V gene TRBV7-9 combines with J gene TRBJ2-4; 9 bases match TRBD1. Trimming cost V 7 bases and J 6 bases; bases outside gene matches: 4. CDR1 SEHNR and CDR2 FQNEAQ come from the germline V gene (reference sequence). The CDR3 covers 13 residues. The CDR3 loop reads CASNDRGGNIQYF. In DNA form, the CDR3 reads TGTGCCAGCAATGACAGGGGGGGAAACATTCAGTACTTC. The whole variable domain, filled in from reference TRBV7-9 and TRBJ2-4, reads DTGVSQNPRHKITKRGQNVTFRCDPISEHNRLYWYRQTLGQGPEFLTYFQNEAQLEKSRLLSDRFSAERPKGSFSTLEIQRTEQGDSAMYLCASNDRGGNIQYFGAGTRLSVL.

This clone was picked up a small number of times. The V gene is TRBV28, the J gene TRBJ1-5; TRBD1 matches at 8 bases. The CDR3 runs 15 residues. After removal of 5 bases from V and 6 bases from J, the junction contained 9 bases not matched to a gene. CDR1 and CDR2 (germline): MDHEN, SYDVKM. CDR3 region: CASSVATGGFQPQHF. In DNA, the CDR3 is TGTGCCAGCAGTGTTGCAACAGGGGGTTTTCAGCCCCAGCATTTT.

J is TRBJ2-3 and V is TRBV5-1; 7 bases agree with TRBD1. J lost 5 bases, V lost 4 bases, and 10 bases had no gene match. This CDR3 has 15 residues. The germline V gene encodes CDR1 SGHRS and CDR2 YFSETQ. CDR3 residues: CASSTNRQGVDTQYF. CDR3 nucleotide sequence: TGCGCCAGCAGCACCAATAGACAGGGAGTAGATACGCAGTATTTT.

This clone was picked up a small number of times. The CDR3 nucleotides read TGTGCCAGCAGCCTTCTGGGACTAGCGGGGGGGGAGACCCAGTACTTC. Encoded protein: CASSLLGLAGGETQYF. The chain carries TRBV5-6 and TRBJ2-5; 16 bases map to TRBD2. In germline, CDR1 is SGHDT, CDR2 YYEEEE. With V trimmed by 4 bases and J by 5 bases, 5 bases remained unmatched. This CDR3 is built from 16 residues.

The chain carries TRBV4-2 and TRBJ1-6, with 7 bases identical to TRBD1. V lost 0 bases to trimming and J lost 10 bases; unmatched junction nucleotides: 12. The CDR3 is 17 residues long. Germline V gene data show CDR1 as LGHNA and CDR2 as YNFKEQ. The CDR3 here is CASSQEGADRADSPLHF. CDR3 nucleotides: TGTGCCAGCAGCCAAGAAGGAGCCGACAGGGCGGACTCACCCCTCCACTTT.

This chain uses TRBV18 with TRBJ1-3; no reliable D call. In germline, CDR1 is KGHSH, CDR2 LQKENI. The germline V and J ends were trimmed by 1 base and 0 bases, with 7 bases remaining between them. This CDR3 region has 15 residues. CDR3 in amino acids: CASSPRTSSGNTIYF. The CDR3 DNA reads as TGTGCCAGCTCACCACGCACGAGCTCTGGAAACACCATATATTTT.

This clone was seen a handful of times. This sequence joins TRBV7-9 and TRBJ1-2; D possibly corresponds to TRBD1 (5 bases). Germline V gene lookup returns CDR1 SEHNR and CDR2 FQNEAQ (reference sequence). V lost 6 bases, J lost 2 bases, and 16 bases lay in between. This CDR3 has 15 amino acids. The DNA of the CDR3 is TGTGCCAGCAGACCAGTGGGGGGAATGAACTATGGCTACACCTTC. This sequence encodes CASRPVGGMNYGYTF.

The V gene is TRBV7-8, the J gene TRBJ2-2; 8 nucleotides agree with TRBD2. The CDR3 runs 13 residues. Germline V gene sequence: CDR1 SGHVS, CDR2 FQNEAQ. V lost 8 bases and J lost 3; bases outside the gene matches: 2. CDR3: CASGRGDTGELFF. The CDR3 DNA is TGTGCCAGCGGGCGGGGGGACACCGGGGAGCTGTTTTTT.

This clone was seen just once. CDR3: CASSRGTGANEQYF. The CDR3 DNA follows: TGTGCCAGCTCGCGCGGGACAGGGGCCAACGAGCAGTACTTC. J is TRBJ2-7 and V is TRBV3-1 (or the pseudogene TRBV3-2); the match to TRBD1 covers 10 bases. This CDR3 is built from 14 residues. Unmatched junction bases numbered 9, after V lost 8 bases and J lost 5 bases. Looked up from germline, CDR1 is LGHDT and CDR2 is YNNKEL (reference sequence).

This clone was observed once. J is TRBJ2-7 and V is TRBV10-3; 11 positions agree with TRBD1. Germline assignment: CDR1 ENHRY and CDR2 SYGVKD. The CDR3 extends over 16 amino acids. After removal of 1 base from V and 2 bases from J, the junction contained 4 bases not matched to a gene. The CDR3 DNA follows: TGTGCCATCAGTGAGTGGGGACAGGGGGGCACCTACGAGCAGTACTTC. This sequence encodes CAISEWGQGGTYEQYF.

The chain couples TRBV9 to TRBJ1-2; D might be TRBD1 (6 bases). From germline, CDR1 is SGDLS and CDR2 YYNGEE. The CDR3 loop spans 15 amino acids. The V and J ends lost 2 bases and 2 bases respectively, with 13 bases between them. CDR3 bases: TGTGCCAGCAGCGTTGGGGGCGCGGCGAACTATGGCTACACCTTC. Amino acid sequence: CASSVGGAANYGYTF.